These T cell receptor beta chains were read from a single sample in a study of memory CD4+ T cells and cytomegalovirus serostatus. Assay used: immunoSEQ multiplex PCR; TCRdb lists only in-frame clones, some missing. The profile shows tens of thousands of clones, approximately 77% of them singletons. Material for sequencing was memory CD4+ T cells from blood. These receptors were collected from an adult in good health and CMV-seronegative. The CDR3 runs from the conserved cysteine through the conserved F or W. A D gene is named only where the DNA matches it firmly. Rows may omit the clone size; those that give it use once, few, many or a size class.

CDR3 DNA: TGTGCCAGCTCAGCGACAGGGGAGCAGTACTTC
CDR3 protein: CASSATGEQYF
V gene: TRBV18
J gene: TRBJ2-7
clone size: -
D gene: TRBD1

CDR3 DNA: TGCGCCAGCAGCCAAGATCACCAGGGCAATGGCTACACCTTC
CDR3 protein: CASSQDHQGNGYTF
V gene: TRBV4-3
J gene: TRBJ1-2
clone size: -
D gene: -

CDR3 DNA: TGCGCCAGCAGCCCCAGGACTAGCGGGGGACCCCAAGAGACCCAGTACTTC
CDR3 protein: CASSPRTSGGPQETQYF
V gene: TRBV4-1
J gene: TRBJ2-5
clone size: -
D gene: TRBD2

CDR3 DNA: TGTGCCAGCAGTGTTACTAGTTGGAATGAGCAGTTCTTC
CDR3 protein: CASSVTSWNEQFF
V gene: TRBV6-1
J gene: TRBJ2-1
clone size: -
D gene: -

CDR3 DNA: TGCGCCACCAAGGACAGCGGAAACACCATATATTTT
CDR3 protein: CATKDSGNTIYF
V gene: TRBV5-1
J gene: TRBJ1-3
clone size: -
D gene: -

CDR3 DNA: TGTGCCAGCAGCACCCGAGACGACGGGACAGGAAGATACGAGCAGTACTTC
CDR3 protein: CASSTRDDGTGRYEQYF
V gene: TRBV11-2
J gene: TRBJ2-7
clone size: -
D gene: TRBD1

CDR3 DNA: TGTGCCAGCAGGGGTAGGTTTTACGAGCAGTACTTC
CDR3 protein: CASRGRFYEQYF
V gene: TRBV6-5
J gene: TRBJ2-7
clone size: -
D gene: -

CDR3 DNA: TGTGCCAGCAGAGGGGACACCTATGGCTACACCTTC
CDR3 protein: CASRGDTYGYTF
V gene: TRBV2
J gene: TRBJ1-2
clone size: -
D gene: -

CDR3 DNA: TGTGCCAGCAGCTTACTGGGTTACGAGCAGTACTTC
CDR3 protein: CASSLLGYEQYF
V gene: TRBV11-1
J gene: TRBJ2-7
clone size: few
D gene: -

CDR3 DNA: TGTGCCAGCAGCGCCGGGACAAACATCAACACTGAAGCTTTCTTT
CDR3 protein: CASSAGTNINTEAFF
V gene: TRBV7-9
J gene: TRBJ1-1
clone size: -
D gene: -

CDR3 DNA: TGTGCCAGCAGCTTAGGCTTGACCCATAATTCACCCCTCCACTTT
CDR3 protein: CASSLGLTHNSPLHF
V gene: TRBV7-8
J gene: TRBJ1-6
clone size: -
D gene: -

CDR3 DNA: TGTGCCAGCAGTTTCCAGGGACTAGCGGGAGTAGGAGAGCAGTTCTTC
CDR3 protein: CASSFQGLAGVGEQFF
V gene: TRBV27
J gene: TRBJ2-1
clone size: -
D gene: TRBD2

CDR3 DNA: TGTGCCAGCTCACCAACAGGAGGTGGCTACACCTTC
CDR3 protein: CASSPTGGGYTF
V gene: TRBV18
J gene: TRBJ1-2
clone size: -
D gene: -

CDR3 DNA: TGCGCCAGCAGCCAAGACCTTGCGGTGACAACTAATGAAAAACTGTTTTTT
CDR3 protein: CASSQDLAVTTNEKLFF
V gene: TRBV4-3
J gene: TRBJ1-4
clone size: -
D gene: -

CDR3 DNA: TGCAGCGCACCAGGGTTTCCTGGAAACACCATATATTTT
CDR3 protein: CSAPGFPGNTIYF
V gene: TRBV29-1
J gene: TRBJ1-3
clone size: -
D gene: -

CDR3 DNA: TGTGCCAGCAGGCGGACTAGCGGATCAGATACGCAGTATTTT
CDR3 protein: CASRRTSGSDTQYF
V gene: TRBV7-2
J gene: TRBJ2-3
clone size: -
D gene: TRBD2

CDR3 DNA: TGTGCCAGCAGCCAATGGACAGGGGTTAATGAAAAACTGTTTTTT
CDR3 protein: CASSQWTGVNEKLFF
V gene: TRBV7-8
J gene: TRBJ1-4
clone size: -
D gene: TRBD1

CDR3 DNA: TGTGCCAGCACCCGGAGCCGGGACACTGAAGCTTTCTTT
CDR3 protein: CASTRSRDTEAFF
V gene: TRBV18
J gene: TRBJ1-1
clone size: -
D gene: -

CDR3 DNA: TGTGCCAGCAGCGCCAGCGGGAGCTCCTACAATGAGCAGTTCTTC
CDR3 protein: CASSASGSSYNEQFF
V gene: TRBV11-2
J gene: TRBJ2-1
clone size: -
D gene: TRBD2

CDR3 DNA: TGTGCCATCAGTGAGTCGGGCAGGCTGAACACTGAAGCTTTCTTT
CDR3 protein: CAISESGRLNTEAFF
V gene: TRBV10-3
J gene: TRBJ1-1
clone size: few
D gene: -

CDR3 DNA: TGTGCCATCACCATTAGCCAGGGGGCGGACGAGCAGTACTTC
CDR3 protein: CAITISQGADEQYF
V gene: TRBV10-3
J gene: TRBJ2-7
clone size: -
D gene: TRBD1

CDR3 DNA: TGTGCCAGTAGTATGGCCAGAGGGGGGACCTGGGCCAACGTCCTGACTTTC
CDR3 protein: CASSMARGGTWANVLTF
V gene: TRBV19
J gene: TRBJ2-6
clone size: -
D gene: -

CDR3 DNA: TGTGCCAGCGCAACCCTGGGGGGGACGCAAGAGACCCAGTACTTC
CDR3 protein: CASATLGGTQETQYF
V gene: TRBV19
J gene: TRBJ2-5
clone size: few
D gene: TRBD2

CDR3 DNA: TGTGCCATCAGTGGGGGCCGAAGTGGGGGGGAGACCCAGTACTTC
CDR3 protein: CAISGGRSGGETQYF
V gene: TRBV10-3
J gene: TRBJ2-5
clone size: -
D gene: -

CDR3 DNA: TGTGCCAGCAGCTTGCAGGGGGCAGGTGAAAAACTGTTTTTT
CDR3 protein: CASSLQGAGEKLFF
V gene: TRBV5-4
J gene: TRBJ1-4
clone size: -
D gene: TRBD1

CDR3 DNA: TGTGCCAGCAGCTCGGTGGGATACGAGCAGTACTTC
CDR3 protein: CASSSVGYEQYF
V gene: TRBV5-4
J gene: TRBJ2-7
clone size: few
D gene: -

CDR3 DNA: TGTGCCAGCAGCTCAGCGGGAGGGGTGAATGAGCAGTTCTTC
CDR3 protein: CASSSAGGVNEQFF
V gene: TRBV14
J gene: TRBJ2-1
clone size: -
D gene: TRBD2

CDR3 DNA: TGTGCCAGCAGTGAGTGGCTGGGCTACACCTTC
CDR3 protein: CASSEWLGYTF
V gene: TRBV2
J gene: TRBJ1-2
clone size: -
D gene: -

CDR3 DNA: TGCGCCAGCAGCCCTAGGAGGAACCAGCCCCAGCATTTT
CDR3 protein: CASSPRRNQPQHF
V gene: TRBV4-3
J gene: TRBJ1-5
clone size: once
D gene: -

CDR3 DNA: TGCGCCAGCAGCCAAGGGGGGGTTGTTGCCGGGGAGCTGTTTTTT
CDR3 protein: CASSQGGVVAGELFF
V gene: TRBV4-1
J gene: TRBJ2-2
clone size: -
D gene: -

CDR3 DNA: TGTGCCAGCAGCTTAGTAGTCGGTGTGAACAGGGGCTACACCTTC
CDR3 protein: CASSLVVGVNRGYTF
V gene: TRBV7-9
J gene: TRBJ1-2
clone size: -
D gene: -

CDR3 DNA: TGTGCCAGCAGTGAAGTCAGGAGGGGGCGCAATCAGCCCCAGCATTTT
CDR3 protein: CASSEVRRGRNQPQHF
V gene: TRBV6-1
J gene: TRBJ1-5
clone size: few
D gene: TRBD1

CDR3 DNA: TGTGCCAGCAGCTTAGGGACAGAGAATGGCTACACCTTC
CDR3 protein: CASSLGTENGYTF
V gene: TRBV11-2
J gene: TRBJ1-2
clone size: -
D gene: -

CDR3 DNA: TGTGCCAGCAGTGAATGGGCCGGGAATTCCCTAGCCAAAAACATTCAGTACTTC
CDR3 protein: CASSEWAGNSLAKNIQYF
V gene: TRBV6-1
J gene: TRBJ2-4
clone size: -
D gene: -

CDR3 DNA: TGTGCCAGTAGTATTCGTGCGTTCGGTGCAGCCAAAAACATTCAGTACTTC
CDR3 protein: CASSIRAFGAAKNIQYF
V gene: TRBV19
J gene: TRBJ2-4
clone size: -
D gene: -

CDR3 DNA: TGTGCCAGCAGCGCGATTCGGAGGAACACTGAAGCTTTCTTT
CDR3 protein: CASSAIRRNTEAFF
V gene: TRBV27
J gene: TRBJ1-1
clone size: -
D gene: -

CDR3 DNA: TGTGCCAGCAGTAAGGAGGACAGGGGCTCCTACGAGCAGTACTTC
CDR3 protein: CASSKEDRGSYEQYF
V gene: TRBV27
J gene: TRBJ2-7
clone size: few
D gene: TRBD1

CDR3 DNA: TGCGCCAGCAGCTATACAGGAAACACTGAAGCTTTCTTT
CDR3 protein: CASSYTGNTEAFF
V gene: TRBV5-1
J gene: TRBJ1-1
clone size: -
D gene: -

CDR3 DNA: TGCAGCGTTGACAGTTACTCCTACAATGAGCAGTTCTTC
CDR3 protein: CSVDSYSYNEQFF
V gene: TRBV29-1
J gene: TRBJ2-1
clone size: -
D gene: -

CDR3 DNA: TGTGCCAGCAGCTTAGCGTCTCTAGCGGGCACCAATGAGCAGTTCTTC
CDR3 protein: CASSLASLAGTNEQFF
V gene: TRBV7-9
J gene: TRBJ2-1
clone size: -
D gene: TRBD2

CDR3 DNA: TGTGCCAGCAGCTTAAATTCGCAGGGCACCGGGGAGCTGTTTTTT
CDR3 protein: CASSLNSQGTGELFF
V gene: TRBV7-3
J gene: TRBJ2-2
clone size: -
D gene: -

CDR3 DNA: TGTGCCAGCAGCTTGACAGGACGGAACACCAGGGAGCTGTTTTTT
CDR3 protein: CASSLTGRNTRELFF
V gene: TRBV5-4
J gene: TRBJ2-2
clone size: -
D gene: -

CDR3 DNA: TGTGCCAGCAAAGTGGGACAGTACACTGAAGCTTTCTTT
CDR3 protein: CASKVGQYTEAFF
V gene: TRBV6-1
J gene: TRBJ1-1
clone size: -
D gene: TRBD1

CDR3 DNA: TGTGCCAGCAGCGCAACAGTCACCGGGGAGCTGTTTTTT
CDR3 protein: CASSATVTGELFF
V gene: TRBV9
J gene: TRBJ2-2
clone size: -
D gene: -

CDR3 DNA: TGCAGTGCTACTGGTGAGACCCAGTACTTC
CDR3 protein: CSATGETQYF
V gene: TRBV20-1
J gene: TRBJ2-5
clone size: -
D gene: -

CDR3 DNA: TGTGCCAGCAGCTCGGGACTAGCGACCTACAATGAGCAGTTCTTC
CDR3 protein: CASSSGLATYNEQFF
V gene: TRBV7-8
J gene: TRBJ2-1
clone size: -
D gene: TRBD2

CDR3 DNA: TGTGCCTGGAGTGAGGGACACCCGAACACTGAAGCTTTCTTT
CDR3 protein: CAWSEGHPNTEAFF
V gene: TRBV30
J gene: TRBJ1-1
clone size: -
D gene: -

CDR3 DNA: TGTGCCAGCAGCCAAGGACGGGACTTCTATGGCTACACCTTC
CDR3 protein: CASSQGRDFYGYTF
V gene: TRBV4-2
J gene: TRBJ1-2
clone size: -
D gene: -

CDR3 DNA: TGTGCCAGCAGCGCCCACAGGGTGACAGATACGCAGTATTTT
CDR3 protein: CASSAHRVTDTQYF
V gene: TRBV9
J gene: TRBJ2-3
clone size: -
D gene: -

CDR3 DNA: TGTGCCAGCAGTTTTGGTTCTAGCGGGAGATCAAATACGCAGTATTTT
CDR3 protein: CASSFGSSGRSNTQYF
V gene: TRBV27
J gene: TRBJ2-3
clone size: -
D gene: TRBD2

CDR3 DNA: TGTGCCAGCTCATCACCAGGGGTATACGAGCAGTACTTC
CDR3 protein: CASSSPGVYEQYF
V gene: TRBV18
J gene: TRBJ2-7
clone size: -
D gene: -

CDR3 DNA: TGTGCCAGCAGTTACGACTTCAATCAGCCCCAGCATTTT
CDR3 protein: CASSYDFNQPQHF
V gene: TRBV6-5
J gene: TRBJ1-5
clone size: -
D gene: -

CDR3 DNA: TGTGCCACCAACCAGCGGGGGCCGGAACAGCCCCAGCATTTT
CDR3 protein: CATNQRGPEQPQHF
V gene: TRBV19
J gene: TRBJ1-5
clone size: -
D gene: -

CDR3 DNA: TGCGCCAGCGGGGGACTCACGAACACCGGGGAGCTGTTTTTT
CDR3 protein: CASGGLTNTGELFF
V gene: TRBV5-1
J gene: TRBJ2-2
clone size: -
D gene: -

CDR3 DNA: TGCGCCAGCAGCCTCGCCGGGGACGCCCAGTACTTC
CDR3 protein: CASSLAGDAQYF
V gene: TRBV5-1
J gene: TRBJ2-5
clone size: -
D gene: -